This is a list of T cell receptor beta chains from one sample in a study of blood T cell repertoires in COVID-19. Libraries were prepared by immunoSEQ multiplex PCR; TCRdb keeps only in-frame clonotypes and omits some of them. The sample has under 150,000 clones, more than 80% seen once. Sequencing used peripheral blood. Receptor source: a middle-aged woman with acute or convalescent COVID-19. Both conserved end residues are part of each CDR3. The D gene is left open where the match is weak. The size of a clone is reported for some rows only, either as once, few or many, or as a class for expanded clones.

v_gene	d_gene	len	j_gene	abundance	CDR3aa	CDR3nt
TRBV24-1	TRBD2	16	TRBJ2-1	-	CATSGSGLADYNEQFF	TGTGCCACCAGTGGGTCGGGACTAGCGGATTACAATGAGCAGTTCTTC
TRBV19	-	17	TRBJ1-5	few	CASSPLVGLRGSQPQHF	TGTGCCAGTAGTCCCTTAGTGGGCCTACGGGGGAGTCAGCCCCAGCATTTT
TRBV5-1	-	16	TRBJ2-2	-	CASSAASTPLVGELFF	TGCGCCAGCAGCGCGGCTAGCACCCCGCTAGTCGGGGAGCTGTTTTTT
TRBV6-5	TRBD1	16	TRBJ2-7	-	CASSYLGQGGSYEQYF	TGTGCCAGCAGTTACCTGGGACAGGGGGGATCCTACGAGCAGTACTTC
TRBV9	TRBD2	16	TRBJ2-3	-	CASSTGTSGFTDTQYF	TGTGCCAGCAGCACCGGGACTAGCGGCTTCACAGATACGCAGTATTTT
TRBV19	TRBD1	13	TRBJ1-2	-	CASSIGTGYGYTF	TGTGCCAGTAGTATAGGGACAGGGTATGGCTACACCTTC
TRBV4-3	-	12	TRBJ2-7	-	CASSLGPLEQYF	TGCGCCAGCAGCCTGGGCCCCCTCGAGCAGTACTTC
TRBV5-4	TRBD1	14	TRBJ1-1	-	CASSKGQANTEAFF	TGTGCCAGCAGCAAGGGACAGGCGAACACTGAAGCTTTCTTT
TRBV7-3	TRBD2	15	TRBJ2-1	-	CASSFTSGANNEQFF	TGTGCCAGCAGCTTTACTAGCGGGGCTAACAATGAGCAGTTCTTC
TRBV7-9	TRBD2	13	TRBJ2-1	-	CASSLVPGGEQFF	TGTGCCAGCAGCTTAGTTCCCGGGGGGGAGCAGTTCTTC
TRBV2	TRBD2	17	TRBJ2-1	-	CASRSGGGHGLGNEQFF	TGTGCCAGCCGATCTGGCGGGGGGCACGGATTAGGGAATGAGCAGTTCTTC
TRBV6-5	TRBD1	14	TRBJ2-7	-	CASRRGQGAYEQYF	TGTGCCAGCAGGAGAGGACAGGGGGCTTACGAGCAGTACTTC
TRBV7-9	-	13	TRBJ2-1	-	CASSSIGGTANFF	TGTGCCAGCAGCTCGATTGGCGGGACAGCAAATTTCTTC
TRBV4-3	-	13	TRBJ1-2	-	CASSHPDSYGYTF	TGCGCCAGCAGCCACCCCGACAGCTATGGCTACACCTTC
TRBV6-5	-	16	TRBJ1-6	few	CASSYSRLADNSPLHF	TGTGCCAGCAGTTACTCGAGATTGGCGGATAATTCACCCCTCCACTTT
TRBV6-2/TRBV6-3	-	14	TRBJ1-1	-	CASSYSLRGPEAFF	TGTGCCAGCAGTTACTCTTTAAGGGGCCCCGAAGCTTTCTTT
TRBV7-2	-	15	TRBJ1-2	-	CASSSQWRGAAGYTF	TGTGCCAGCAGCTCCCAATGGAGGGGCGCCGCTGGCTACACCTTC
TRBV12-3/TRBV12-4	-	13	TRBJ1-2	-	CASSLYGRDGYTF	TGTGCCAGCAGTTTATACGGGCGGGATGGCTACACCTTC
TRBV4-2	-	12	TRBJ1-3	-	CASSLTGNTIYF	TGTGCCAGCAGCCTGACAGGAAACACCATATATTTT
TRBV5-1	TRBD1	14	TRBJ1-1	once	CASSLGQVGTEAFF	TGCGCCAGCAGCTTAGGACAGGTGGGCACTGAAGCTTTCTTT
TRBV7-2	-	16	TRBJ1-4	-	CASSSVPGALNEKLFF	TGTGCCAGCAGCTCGGTTCCAGGGGCCCTTAATGAAAAACTGTTTTTT
TRBV2	-	15	TRBJ1-2	-	CASSRSGAPNYGYTF	TGTGCCAGCAGTCGTTCAGGGGCCCCTAACTATGGCTACACCTTC
TRBV10-3	TRBD2	15	TRBJ2-1	once	CAISESSGGRNEQFF	TGTGCCATCAGTGAGTCTAGCGGGGGGCGCAATGAGCAGTTCTTC
TRBV6-1	-	16	TRBJ2-3	-	CASSDHRWIAGDTQYF	TGTGCCAGCAGTGACCATCGGTGGATCGCGGGAGATACGCAGTATTTT
TRBV9	-	17	TRBJ1-6	-	CASSAGGLRNYNSPLHF	TGTGCCAGCAGCGCCGGGGGACTGCGAAACTATAATTCACCCCTCCACTTT
TRBV19	-	13	TRBJ2-5	-	CASSIGGEETQYF	TGTGCCAGTAGTATAGGGGGAGAAGAGACCCAGTACTTC
TRBV19	TRBD1	13	TRBJ2-7	-	CASRKTGGYEQYF	TGTGCCAGTAGGAAGACAGGGGGTTACGAGCAGTACTTC
TRBV19	TRBD1	14	TRBJ1-4	-	CASSVGTGTEKLFF	TGTGCCAGTAGTGTGGGGACAGGCACCGAAAAACTGTTTTTT
TRBV4-3	TRBD2	13	TRBJ2-1	-	CASGLGLADEQFF	TGCGCCAGCGGCCTGGGACTAGCTGATGAGCAGTTCTTC